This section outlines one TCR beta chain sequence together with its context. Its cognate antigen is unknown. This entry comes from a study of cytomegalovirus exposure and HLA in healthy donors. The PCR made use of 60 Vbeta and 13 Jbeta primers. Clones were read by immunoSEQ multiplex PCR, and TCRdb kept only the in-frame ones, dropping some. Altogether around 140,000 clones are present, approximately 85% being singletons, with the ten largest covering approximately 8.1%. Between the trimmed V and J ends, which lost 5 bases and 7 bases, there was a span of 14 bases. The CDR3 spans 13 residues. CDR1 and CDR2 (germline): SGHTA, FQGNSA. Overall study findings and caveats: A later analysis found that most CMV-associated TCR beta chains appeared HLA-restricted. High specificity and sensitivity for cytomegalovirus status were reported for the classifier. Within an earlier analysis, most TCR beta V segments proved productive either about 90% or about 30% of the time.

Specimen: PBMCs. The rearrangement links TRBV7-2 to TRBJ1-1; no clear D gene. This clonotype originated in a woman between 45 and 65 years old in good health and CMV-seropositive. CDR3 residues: CASSLILSGEAFF. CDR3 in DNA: TGTGCCAGCAGCCTTATACTGAGCGGTGAAGCTTTCTTT.